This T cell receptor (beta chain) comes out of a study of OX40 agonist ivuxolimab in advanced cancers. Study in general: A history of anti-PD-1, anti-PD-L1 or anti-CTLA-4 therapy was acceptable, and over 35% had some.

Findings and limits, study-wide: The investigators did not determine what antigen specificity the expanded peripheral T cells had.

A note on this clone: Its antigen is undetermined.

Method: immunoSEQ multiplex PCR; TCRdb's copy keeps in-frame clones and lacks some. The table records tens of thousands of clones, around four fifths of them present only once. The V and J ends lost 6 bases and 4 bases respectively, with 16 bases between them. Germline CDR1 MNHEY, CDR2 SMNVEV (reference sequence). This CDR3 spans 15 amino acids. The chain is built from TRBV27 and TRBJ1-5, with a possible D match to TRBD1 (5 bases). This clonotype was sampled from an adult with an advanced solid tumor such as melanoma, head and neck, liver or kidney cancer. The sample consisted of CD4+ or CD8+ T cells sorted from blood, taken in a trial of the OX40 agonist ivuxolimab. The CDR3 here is CASRDNLGSNQPQHF. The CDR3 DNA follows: TGTGCCAGCAGGGACAACTTGGGGTCTAATCAGCCCCAGCATTTT.